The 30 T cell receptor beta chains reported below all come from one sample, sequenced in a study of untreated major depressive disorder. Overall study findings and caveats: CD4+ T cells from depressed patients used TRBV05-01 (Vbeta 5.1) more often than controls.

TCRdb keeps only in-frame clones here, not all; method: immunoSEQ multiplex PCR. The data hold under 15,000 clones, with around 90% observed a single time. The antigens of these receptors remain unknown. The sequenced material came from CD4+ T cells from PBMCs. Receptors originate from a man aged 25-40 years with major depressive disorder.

The CDR3 region is CASSKGGGYGYTF. CDR3 DNA sequence: TGTGCCAGCAGTAAAGGGGGCGGCTATGGCTACACCTTC. V and J are TRBV28 and TRBJ1-2; 7 bases line up with TRBD1. After removal of 5 bases from V and 4 bases from J, the junction contained 4 bases not matched to a gene. CDR3 length equals 13 residues. Per the germline V gene, CDR1 is MDHEN and CDR2 is SYDVKM.

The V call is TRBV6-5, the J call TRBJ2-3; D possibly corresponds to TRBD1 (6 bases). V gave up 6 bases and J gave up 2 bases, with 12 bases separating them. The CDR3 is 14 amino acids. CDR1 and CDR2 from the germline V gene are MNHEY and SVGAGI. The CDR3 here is CASRYQGNTDTQYF. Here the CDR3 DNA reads TGTGCCAGCAGATATCAGGGGAACACAGATACGCAGTATTTT.

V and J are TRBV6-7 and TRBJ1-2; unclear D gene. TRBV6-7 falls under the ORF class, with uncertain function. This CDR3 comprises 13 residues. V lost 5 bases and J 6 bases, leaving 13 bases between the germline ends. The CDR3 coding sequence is TGTGCCAGCAGTAGACACCCTCCCCATGGCTACACCTTC. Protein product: CASSRHPPHGYTF.

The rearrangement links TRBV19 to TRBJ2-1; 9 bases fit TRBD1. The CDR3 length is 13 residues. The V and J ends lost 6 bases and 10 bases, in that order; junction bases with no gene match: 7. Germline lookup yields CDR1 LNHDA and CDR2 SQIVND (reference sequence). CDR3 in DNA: TGTGCCAGTAGCACGGCTACAGGGGGCGAGCAGTTCTTC. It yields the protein CASSTATGGEQFF. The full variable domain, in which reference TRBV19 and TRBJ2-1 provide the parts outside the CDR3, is DGGITQSPKYLFRKEGQNVTLSCEQNLNHDAMYWYRQDPGQGLRLIYYSQIVNDFQKGDIAEGYSVSREKKESFPLTVTSAQKNPTAFYLCASSTATGGEQFFGPGTRLTVL.

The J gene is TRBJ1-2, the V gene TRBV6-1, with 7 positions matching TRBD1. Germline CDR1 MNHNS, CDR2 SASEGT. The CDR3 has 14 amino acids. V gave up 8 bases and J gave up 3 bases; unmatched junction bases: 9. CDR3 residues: CASRGGQDYYGYTF. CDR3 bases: TGTGCCAGCCGAGGCGGACAGGACTACTATGGCTACACCTTC.

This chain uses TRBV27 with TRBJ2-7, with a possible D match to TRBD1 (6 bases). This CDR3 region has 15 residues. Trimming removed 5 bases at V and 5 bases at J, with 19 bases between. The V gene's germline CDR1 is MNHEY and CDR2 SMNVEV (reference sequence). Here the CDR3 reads CASSGGHFGTHEQYF. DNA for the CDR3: TGTGCCAGCAGTGGGGGACATTTTGGCACCCACGAGCAGTACTTC.

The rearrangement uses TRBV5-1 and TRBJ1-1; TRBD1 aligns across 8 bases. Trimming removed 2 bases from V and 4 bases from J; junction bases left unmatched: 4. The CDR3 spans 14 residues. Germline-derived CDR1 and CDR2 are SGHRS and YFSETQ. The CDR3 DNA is TGCGCCAGCAGCTTTGGGCAGGGGGCCACTGAAGCTTTCTTT. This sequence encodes CASSFGQGATEAFF.

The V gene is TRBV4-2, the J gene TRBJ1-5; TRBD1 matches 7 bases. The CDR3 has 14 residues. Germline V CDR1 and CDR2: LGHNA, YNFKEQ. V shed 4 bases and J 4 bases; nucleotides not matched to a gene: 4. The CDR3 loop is CASSPRTGNQPQHF. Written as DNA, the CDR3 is TGTGCCAGCAGCCCGCGGACAGGAAATCAGCCCCAGCATTTT.

DNA for the CDR3: TGTGCCAGCGGACAGGGGACGAACACTGAAGCTTTCTTT. Translated, it gives CASGQGTNTEAFF. The V gene is TRBV7-3, the J gene TRBJ1-1; 9 bases align to TRBD1. Germline-derived CDR1 and CDR2 are SGHTA and FQGTGA. The CDR3 sequence is 13 residues long. J gave up 1 base and V 8 bases, and 2 bases lay outside the gene matches.

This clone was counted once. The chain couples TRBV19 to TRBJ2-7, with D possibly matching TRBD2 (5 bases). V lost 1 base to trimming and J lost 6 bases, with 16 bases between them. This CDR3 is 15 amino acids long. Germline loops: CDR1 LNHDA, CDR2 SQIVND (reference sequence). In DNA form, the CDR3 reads TGTGCCAGTAGTATAGCGAGGGAAGGAAAGGGCGAGCAGTACTTC. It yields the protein CASSIAREGKGEQYF.

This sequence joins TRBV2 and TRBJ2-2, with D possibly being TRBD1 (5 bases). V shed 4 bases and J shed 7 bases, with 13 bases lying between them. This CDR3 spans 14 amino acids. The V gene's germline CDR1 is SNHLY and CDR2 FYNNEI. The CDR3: CASSVQGLGGELFF. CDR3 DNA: TGTGCCAGCAGTGTCCAGGGCTTAGGCGGGGAGCTGTTTTTT.

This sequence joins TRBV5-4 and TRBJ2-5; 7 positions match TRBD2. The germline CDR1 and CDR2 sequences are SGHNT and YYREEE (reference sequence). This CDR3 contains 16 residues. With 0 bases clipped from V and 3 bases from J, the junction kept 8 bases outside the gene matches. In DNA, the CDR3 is TGTGCCAGCAGCTTGGGGGGCCGCGCGGGGGAAGAGACCCAGTACTTC. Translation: CASSLGGRAGEETQYF.

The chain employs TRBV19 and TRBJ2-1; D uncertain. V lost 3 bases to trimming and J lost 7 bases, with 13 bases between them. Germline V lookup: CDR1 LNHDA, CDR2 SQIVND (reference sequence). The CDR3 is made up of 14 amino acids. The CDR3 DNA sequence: TGTGCCAGTAGTATTAGTTCACCTCGTAATGAGCAGTTCTTC. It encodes CASSISSPRNEQFF.

CDR3 loop: CAQARGSYNSPLHF. The CDR3, as DNA: TGTGCCCAGGCCAGGGGATCCTATAATTCACCCCTCCACTTT. The chain combines TRBV30 with TRBJ1-6; maybe TRBD1 (6 bases). The germline V gene has CDR1 GTSNPN and CDR2 SVGIG (reference sequence). This CDR3 contains 14 residues. Trimming removed 8 bases from V and 1 base from J, with 12 bases in between.

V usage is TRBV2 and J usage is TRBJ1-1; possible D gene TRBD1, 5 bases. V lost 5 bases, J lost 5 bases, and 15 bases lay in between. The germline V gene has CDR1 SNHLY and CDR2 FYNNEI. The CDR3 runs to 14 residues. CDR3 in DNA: TGTGCCAGCAGTTTGAACGGGGCAAGGACTGAAGCTTTCTTT. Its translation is CASSLNGARTEAFF.

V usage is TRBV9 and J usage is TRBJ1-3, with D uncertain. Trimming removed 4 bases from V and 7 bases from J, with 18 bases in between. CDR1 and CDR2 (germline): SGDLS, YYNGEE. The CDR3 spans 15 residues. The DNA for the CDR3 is TGTGCCAGCAGCTTCGGGAGTGGTCCCGAGAACACCATATATTTT. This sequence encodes CASSFGSGPENTIYF.

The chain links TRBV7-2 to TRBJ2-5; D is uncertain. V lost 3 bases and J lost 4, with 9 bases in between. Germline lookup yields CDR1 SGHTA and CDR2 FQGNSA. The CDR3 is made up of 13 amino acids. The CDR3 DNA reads TGTGCCAGCAGCTTTAGTTTAAGAGAGACCCAGTACTTC. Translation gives CASSFSLRETQYF.

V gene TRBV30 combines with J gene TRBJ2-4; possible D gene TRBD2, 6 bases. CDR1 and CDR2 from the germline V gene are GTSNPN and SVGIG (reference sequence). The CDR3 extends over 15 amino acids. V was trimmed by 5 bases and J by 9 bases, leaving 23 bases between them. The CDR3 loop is CAWDYGGSLGRIQYF. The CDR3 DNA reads TGTGCCTGGGATTACGGGGGTTCCCTGGGCCGCATTCAGTACTTC.

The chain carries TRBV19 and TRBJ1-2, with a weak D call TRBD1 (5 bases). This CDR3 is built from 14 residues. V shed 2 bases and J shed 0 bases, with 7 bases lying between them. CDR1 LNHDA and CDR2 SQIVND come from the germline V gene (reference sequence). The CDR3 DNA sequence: TGTGCCAGTAGTATAAGGGACTCTAACTATGGCTACACCTTC. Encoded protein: CASSIRDSNYGYTF.

CDR3 nucleotides: TGTGCCAGCAGGCGCGGGGGGCCTGGAAACACCATATATTTT. Translated: CASRRGGPGNTIYF. V usage is TRBV6-6 and J usage is TRBJ1-3; D is perhaps TRBD1 (6 bases). Germline CDR1 is MNHNY and CDR2 is SVGAGI (reference sequence). Between the trimmed V and J ends, which lost 6 bases and 2 bases, there was a span of 11 bases. CDR3 length: 14 amino acids.

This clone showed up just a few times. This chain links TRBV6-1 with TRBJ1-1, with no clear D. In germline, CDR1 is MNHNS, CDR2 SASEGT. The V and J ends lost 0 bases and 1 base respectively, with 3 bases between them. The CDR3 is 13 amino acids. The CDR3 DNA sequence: TGTGCCAGCAGTGAAGCGGAGAACACTGAAGCTTTCTTT. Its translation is CASSEAENTEAFF.

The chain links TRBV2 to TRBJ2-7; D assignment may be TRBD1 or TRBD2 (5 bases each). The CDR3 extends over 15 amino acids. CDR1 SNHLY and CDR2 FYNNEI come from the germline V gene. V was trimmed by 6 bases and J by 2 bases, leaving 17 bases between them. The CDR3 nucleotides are TGTGCCAGCAGAGGGGCGAGGGGAAGGCCCTACGAGCAGTACTTC. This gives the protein CASRGARGRPYEQYF.

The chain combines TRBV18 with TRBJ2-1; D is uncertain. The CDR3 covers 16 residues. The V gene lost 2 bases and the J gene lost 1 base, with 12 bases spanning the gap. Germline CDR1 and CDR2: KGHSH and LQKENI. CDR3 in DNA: TGTGCCAGCTCACCAAGATCCGCGGTATCCTACAATGAGCAGTTCTTC. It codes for CASSPRSAVSYNEQFF.

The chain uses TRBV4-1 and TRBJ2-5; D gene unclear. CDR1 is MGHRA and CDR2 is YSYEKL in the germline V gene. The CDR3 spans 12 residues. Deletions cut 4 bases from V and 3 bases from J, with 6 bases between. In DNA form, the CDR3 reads TGCGCCAGCAGCCGGGCAGAAGAGACCCAGTACTTC. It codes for CASSRAEETQYF.

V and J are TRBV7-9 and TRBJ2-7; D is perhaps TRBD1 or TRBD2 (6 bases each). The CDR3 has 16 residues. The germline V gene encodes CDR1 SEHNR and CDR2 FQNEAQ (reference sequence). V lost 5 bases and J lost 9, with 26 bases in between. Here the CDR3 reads CASSRTGGPRFHGQYF. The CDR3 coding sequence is TGTGCCAGCAGCCGGACCGGGGGCCCGCGATTTCATGGGCAGTACTTC.

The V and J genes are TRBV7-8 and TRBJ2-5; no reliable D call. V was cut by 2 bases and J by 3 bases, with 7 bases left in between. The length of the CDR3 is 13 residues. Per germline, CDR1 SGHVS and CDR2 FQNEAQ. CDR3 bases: TGTGCCAGCAGCTTACGAGTAAAAGAGACCCAGTACTTC. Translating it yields CASSLRVKETQYF.

The CDR3 region is CASRRPGQLYGYTF. For the CDR3, the DNA is TGTGCCAGCAGACGGCCTGGACAGCTTTATGGCTACACCTTC. The chain carries TRBV6-1 and TRBJ1-2; D is perhaps TRBD1 (6 bases). Germline CDR1 reads MNHNS; CDR2 reads SASEGT. V was trimmed by 6 bases and J by 5 bases, leaving 16 bases between them. The CDR3 totals 14 residues.

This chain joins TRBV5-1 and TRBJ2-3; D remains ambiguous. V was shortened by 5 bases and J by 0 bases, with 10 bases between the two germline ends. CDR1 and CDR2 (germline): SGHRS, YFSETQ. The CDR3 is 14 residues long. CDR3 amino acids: CASRDPASTDTQYF. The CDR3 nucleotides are TGCGCCAGCAGAGACCCAGCTAGCACAGATACGCAGTATTTT.

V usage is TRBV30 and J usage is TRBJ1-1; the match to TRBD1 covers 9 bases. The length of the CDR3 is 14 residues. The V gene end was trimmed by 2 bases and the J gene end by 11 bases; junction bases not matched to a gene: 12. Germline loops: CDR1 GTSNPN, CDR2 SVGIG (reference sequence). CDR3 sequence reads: CAWSRGQGGERAFF. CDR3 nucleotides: TGTGCCTGGAGTAGGGGACAGGGTGGGGAGAGGGCTTTCTTT.

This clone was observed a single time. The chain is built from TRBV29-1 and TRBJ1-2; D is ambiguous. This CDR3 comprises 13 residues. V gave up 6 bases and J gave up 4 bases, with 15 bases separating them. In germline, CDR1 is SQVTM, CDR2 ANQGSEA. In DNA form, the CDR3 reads TGCAGCGTACCGGGCGTTCATGGCTATGGCTACACCTTC. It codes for CSVPGVHGYGYTF.